This T cell receptor (beta chain) comes out of a study of T cell clones after liver transplantation (dated by TCRdb to the late 2010s). Turning to the overall study: Samples were obtained from ITN030ST, a randomized trial in which withdrawal of immunosuppression was attempted within 2 years of liver transplantation. The study cohort included 8 liver transplant recipients, of whom 3 were classified as tolerant and 5 as non-tolerant. As an antigen-independent comparator for the donor-reactive sequences, third party-reactive TCRbeta sequences from pre-transplant MLRs were identified as well. Tolerance was defined as complete immunosuppression withdrawal for at least one year with no rise in liver enzymes beyond twice the upper limit of normal. Subjects received no induction therapy and standard immunosuppression until randomization at 12-24 months post-transplant. Of the eight recipients, three were HCV-positive, while the remaining recipients had been transplanted for non-autoimmune, non-viral indications. Donor-reactive T cell clones were identified by TCRbeta sequencing following a pre-transplant mixed lymphocyte reaction and were subsequently tracked in post-transplant blood. Blood samples were collected pre-transplant, then pre-randomization ahead of withdrawal, and finally post-randomization once withdrawal had either been completed or failed.

On this clone itself: The specificity of this receptor is unknown. Base qualities are not provided; no much larger clone lies one nucleotide away.

High-throughput TCRbeta CDR3 sequencing of frozen genomic DNA was performed by immunoSEQ, including PCR amplification, mapping, bias correction and internal controls. As for the original processing: Only productive rearrangements were retained, with each unique TCRbeta sequence defined by its CDR3 nucleotide sequence together with its V and J gene. For a sequence to be called donor-reactive, it needed a frequency of at least 0.01% and at least 5-fold expansion in CFSE-low cells compared with unstimulated pre-transplant cells. To ensure at least 90% detection power, minimum frequency thresholds were set for each subject based on that subject's lowest-template unstimulated sample. Jensen-Shannon divergence between the top 1000 TCRbeta sequences post- versus pre-transplant served as the measure of repertoire turnover. Changes in detection of donor-reactive sequences were tested with two-sided Fisher's exact tests. The source is immuneACCESS, and TCRdb retained only in-frame sequences with V and J called. Part of the clones is not carried over; for the studies checked, unresolved V genes explain less than half of this, and the remainder is unexplained. V and J calls and clone size come straight from that table; D and trimming were deduced from the DNA. This sample has around 97,000 clones in its table, and around 80% of those were observed once. The ten top clones hold around 3% of the sample.

General conclusions and limits of the study: The conclusions were preliminary, being limited by small, heterogeneous patient numbers and by non-standardized post-transplant time points. Since no allograft tissue specimens were available, donor-reactive T cells may have migrated into the graft instead of being deleted. A greater decline was seen for donor-reactive sequences than for third party-reactive sequences, suggesting partial antigen-specific deletion unrelated to withdrawal success. Circulating donor-reactive CD4 TCRbeta sequences fell significantly post-transplant in most of the 8 subjects, irrespective of tolerance or HCV status. Once repertoire turnover was taken into account, donor-reactive detection showed a significant reduction for CD4 in 7 of 8 subjects and for CD8 in 8 of 8. Low numbers of available donor cells limited the measurable donor-reactive repertoire in a couple of subjects.

Thawed unstimulated PBMCs were stained for CD3, CD4 and CD8 and FACS-sorted into CD3+CD4+ and CD3+CD8+ populations. All 8 studied subjects were randomized to immunosuppression withdrawal. Genomic DNA was isolated with the Qiagen DNeasy Blood and Tissue Kit. The specimen was CD4+ T cells from blood, collected around 48 months after liver transplant. The source of this sequence is a human patient who received a liver transplant. Following a transplant, a fraction of the T cells may be traceable to the graft donor.

At the DNA level, the sequence is TGTGCCAGCAGGGAGGGTGGCCGCACTAATCAGCCCCAGCATTTT. Its coded protein is CASREGGRTNQPQHF. The V and J segments used are TRBV6-5 and TRBJ1-5; confidence is insufficient to name the D gene. Counted from cysteine to phenylalanine, this CDR3 has 15 amino acids. Of the read, only the CDR3 DNA is kept; its 45 bases are in frame from base 1. Cut back by 6 bases and 4 bases, the V and J ends lie 16 bases apart. From the germline V gene, CDR1 is MNHEY and CDR2 is SVGAGI.